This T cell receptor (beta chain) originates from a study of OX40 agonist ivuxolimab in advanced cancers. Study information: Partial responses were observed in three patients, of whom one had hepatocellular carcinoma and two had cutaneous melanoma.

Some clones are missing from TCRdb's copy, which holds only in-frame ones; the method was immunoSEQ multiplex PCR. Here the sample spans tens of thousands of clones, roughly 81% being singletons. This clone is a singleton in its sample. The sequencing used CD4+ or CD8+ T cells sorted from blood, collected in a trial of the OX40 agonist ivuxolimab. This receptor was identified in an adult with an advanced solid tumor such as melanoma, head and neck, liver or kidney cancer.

The CDR3 reads CASSSDRGVTEAFF. In DNA form, the CDR3 reads TGTGCCAGCAGTTCGGACAGGGGGGTGACTGAAGCTTTCTTT. The V gene is TRBV27, the J gene TRBJ1-1, with 10 bases that match TRBD1. The V segment lost 4 bases and the J segment 5 bases; nucleotides outside the gene matches: 4. Germline CDR1 reads MNHEY; CDR2 reads SMNVEV (reference sequence). This CDR3 comprises 14 residues.